These 8 T cell receptor beta chains share one sample of origin, sequenced in a study of cytomegalovirus exposure and HLA in healthy donors. A multiplex PCR was run with 60 Vbeta primers and 13 Jbeta primers. Sequencing used immunoSEQ multiplex PCR; TCRdb keeps in-frame clones, though not all of them. Counted here are roughly 120,000 clones, roughly 65% occurring once; the ten biggest clones make up 10%. Specimen: PBMCs. These receptors were collected from a man aged 40-49 years in good health and CMV-seropositive.

The V and J genes are TRBV6-5 and TRBJ2-7; D remains ambiguous. The CDR3 totals 16 residues. Germline-derived CDR1 and CDR2 are MNHEY and SVGAGI. Trimming left V 4 bases short and J 5 bases short, with 21 bases between. CDR3 region: CASSFKTLPGYDEQYF. CDR3 bases: TGTGCCAGCAGTTTCAAGACCCTTCCCGGGTACGACGAGCAGTACTTC.

The chain employs TRBV4-2 and TRBJ2-3; 10 nucleotides match TRBD2. CDR3 size: 14 residues. Germline trimming cut 4 bases from V and 6 bases from J; bases unmatched to any gene: 4. The germline V gene encodes CDR1 LGHNA and CDR2 YNFKEQ. This chain's CDR3 is CASSPGTSEDTQYF. The CDR3 region has the DNA TGTGCCAGCAGCCCCGGGACTAGCGAGGATACGCAGTATTTT.

This chain uses TRBV19 with TRBJ1-1, with TRBD1 identical over 9 bases. Germline CDR1 is LNHDA and CDR2 is SQIVND (reference sequence). This CDR3 is built from 12 residues. The CDR3 nucleotides are TGTGGGACAGGGGCAGGGGGCGCTGAAGCTTTCTTT. This sequence encodes CGTGAGGAEAFF.

V usage is TRBV29-1 and J usage is TRBJ2-7, with TRBD1 matching over 8 bases. J gave up 6 bases and V 7 bases, and 8 bases lay outside the gene matches. The CDR3 extends over 12 amino acids. From germline, CDR1 is SQVTM and CDR2 ANQGSEA. The CDR3 DNA is TGCAGCGGTTCCGGGACAGGAGGCGAGCAGTACTTC. It is translated as CSGSGTGGEQYF.

The chain carries TRBV2 and TRBJ2-7, with a possible D match to TRBD2 (5 bases). Trimming took off 8 bases at V and 8 bases at J, with 16 bases between the two ends. CDR1 and CDR2 from the germline V gene are SNHLY and FYNNEI. The CDR3 is made up of 12 amino acids. The CDR3 nucleotides read TGTGCCAGCTGCGAGGACTCGGCAAAGCAGTACTTC. Protein: CASCEDSAKQYF.

The chain employs TRBV15 and TRBJ2-7; tentative D call: TRBD2 (6 bases). V lost 0 bases and J 2 bases, leaving 11 bases between the germline ends. The CDR3 has 15 residues. Germline V gene sequence: CDR1 LNHNV, CDR2 YYDKDF (reference sequence). Here the CDR3 DNA reads TGTGCCACCAGCAGAGACTTGGACTACCCCTACGAGCAGTACTTC. It is translated as CATSRDLDYPYEQYF.

V and J are TRBV10-3 and TRBJ2-2, with 10 bases matching TRBD2. Germline values: CDR1 ENHRY, CDR2 SYGVKD. The CDR3 is made up of 15 amino acids. Trimming took 6 bases from V and 6 from J; bases not matched to a gene: 7. CDR3 protein: CAIRGAGGLSGELFF. The CDR3 nucleotides read TGTGCCATCAGAGGAGCGGGGGGGCTTTCCGGGGAGCTGTTTTTT.

V usage is TRBV2 and J usage is TRBJ1-2; the match to TRBD1 covers 7 bases. The CDR3 is made up of 14 amino acids. V shed 1 base and J 8 bases; nucleotides not matched to a gene: 7. Germline V gene data show CDR1 as SNHLY and CDR2 as FYNNEI. The CDR3 DNA sequence: TGTGCCAGCAGTGAAGTTAGACAGGGCGGCGGCTACACCTTC. Translating it yields CASSEVRQGGGYTF.